This is a list of T cell receptor beta chains from one sample in a study of cytomegalovirus exposure and HLA in healthy donors. Sequenced by immunoSEQ multiplex PCR; TCRdb stores in-frame clones only, minus some. Of under 60,000 clones in the sample, roughly 79% were seen once. Sequencing was done on a sample of PBMCs. These receptors were obtained from a man aged 50 or older in good health and CMV-seronegative. The CDR3 runs from the conserved cysteine through the conserved F or W. Each record gives: clone size, J gene, D gene, V gene, CDR3 DNA, CDR3 protein. A D gene is named only where the DNA matches it firmly. The size entry is marked missing in some rows and otherwise reads once, few, many or a size class.

clone size: -
J gene: TRBJ2-3
D gene: -
V gene: TRBV5-1
CDR3 DNA: TGCGCCAGCAGCAAAGGAGATATCACAGATACGCAGTATTTT
CDR3 protein: CASSKGDITDTQYF

clone size: once
J gene: TRBJ2-7
D gene: TRBD2
V gene: TRBV2
CDR3 DNA: TGTGCCAGCAGTCAACTAGCGGGGGTCTCCTACGAGCAGTACTTC
CDR3 protein: CASSQLAGVSYEQYF

clone size: -
J gene: TRBJ2-7
D gene: -
V gene: TRBV2
CDR3 DNA: TGTGCCAGCCGGTCGGATGCGGACAGAAGAACCTACGAGCAGTACTTC
CDR3 protein: CASRSDADRRTYEQYF

clone size: -
J gene: TRBJ1-6
D gene: -
V gene: TRBV27
CDR3 DNA: TGTGCCAGCAGTTCCCTAAAGAGTACGGTCCCACCCCTCCACTTT
CDR3 protein: CASSSLKSTVPPLHF

clone size: -
J gene: TRBJ2-1
D gene: TRBD2
V gene: TRBV5-1
CDR3 DNA: TGCGCCAGCAGCTTGGGAGGTAGCGGGGGGGTTTACAATGAGCAGTTCTTC
CDR3 protein: CASSLGGSGGVYNEQFF

clone size: -
J gene: TRBJ2-7
D gene: TRBD1
V gene: TRBV30
CDR3 DNA: TGTGCCTGGGGGACAGGCTCCTACGAGCAGTACTTC
CDR3 protein: CAWGTGSYEQYF

clone size: -
J gene: TRBJ1-1
D gene: -
V gene: TRBV18
CDR3 DNA: TGTGCCAGCTCATTCCATCCCGGGACAATGAACACTGAAGCTTTCTTT
CDR3 protein: CASSFHPGTMNTEAFF

clone size: -
J gene: TRBJ1-2
D gene: TRBD1
V gene: TRBV28
CDR3 DNA: TGTGCCAGCAGTTTAATGGGACAGCCCAACTATGGCTACACCTTC
CDR3 protein: CASSLMGQPNYGYTF

clone size: -
J gene: TRBJ1-2
D gene: TRBD1
V gene: TRBV5-1
CDR3 DNA: TGCGCCAGCAGCCCCCGAGGGACAGGGAACTTCAAGGAGGGCTACACCTTC
CDR3 protein: CASSPRGTGNFKEGYTF

clone size: -
J gene: TRBJ2-7
D gene: -
V gene: TRBV2
CDR3 DNA: TGTGCCAGCAGTGAAAGGGTAGCGGTGGAATCAAGCTCCTACGAGCAGTACTTC
CDR3 protein: CASSERVAVESSSYEQYF

clone size: -
J gene: TRBJ2-5
D gene: -
V gene: TRBV5-4
CDR3 DNA: TGTGCCAGCAGCTTACTAGTCGGGGAGACCCAGTACTTC
CDR3 protein: CASSLLVGETQYF

clone size: few
J gene: TRBJ2-3
D gene: TRBD2
V gene: TRBV7-6
CDR3 DNA: TGTGCCAGCAGCCGCGACGGGCGGGGGGGGTTTAGCACGCAGTATTTT
CDR3 protein: CASSRDGRGGFSTQYF

clone size: -
J gene: TRBJ2-3
D gene: TRBD2
V gene: TRBV15
CDR3 DNA: TGTGCCACCAGCAGAGATCCGGGGGGTACGACAGATACGCAGTATTTT
CDR3 protein: CATSRDPGGTTDTQYF

clone size: -
J gene: TRBJ1-3
D gene: -
V gene: TRBV14
CDR3 DNA: TGTGCCAGCAGCGGGTGGATTGACAGGCCTGGAAACACCATATATTTT
CDR3 protein: CASSGWIDRPGNTIYF

clone size: -
J gene: TRBJ1-1
D gene: TRBD1
V gene: TRBV5-6
CDR3 DNA: TGTGCCAGCAGCCCGGAGACAGGGCGTGAAGCTTTCTTT
CDR3 protein: CASSPETGREAFF

clone size: -
J gene: TRBJ1-5
D gene: -
V gene: TRBV21-1
CDR3 DNA: TGTGTTGCAGGTCCCCCAAATCAGCCCCAGCATTTT
CDR3 protein: CVAGPPNQPQHF

clone size: -
J gene: TRBJ1-4
D gene: -
V gene: TRBV2
CDR3 DNA: TGTGCCAGCACGAGGGTTGGAGAAAAACTGTTTTTT
CDR3 protein: CASTRVGEKLFF

clone size: -
J gene: TRBJ2-5
D gene: TRBD1
V gene: TRBV9
CDR3 DNA: TGTGCCAGCAGCGCAGGGACAGCCTACCAAGAGACCCAGTACTTC
CDR3 protein: CASSAGTAYQETQYF

clone size: -
J gene: TRBJ1-1
D gene: -
V gene: TRBV19
CDR3 DNA: TGTGCCAGTAGTATCGTCCAGGGATATACTGAAGCTTTCTTT
CDR3 protein: CASSIVQGYTEAFF

clone size: once
J gene: TRBJ1-1
D gene: TRBD1
V gene: TRBV28
CDR3 DNA: TGTGCCAGCAGCCGGACAGGGGTAGAAGCTTTCTTT
CDR3 protein: CASSRTGVEAFF

clone size: -
J gene: TRBJ2-2
D gene: -
V gene: TRBV5-6
CDR3 DNA: TGTGCCAGCAGCCAGGGCCTTGGGGCCGGGGAGCTGTTTTTT
CDR3 protein: CASSQGLGAGELFF

clone size: -
J gene: TRBJ1-6
D gene: -
V gene: TRBV7-8
CDR3 DNA: TGTGCCAGCAGCTACTTAAGTGGGGGGTCCTCACCCCTCCACTTT
CDR3 protein: CASSYLSGGSSPLHF

clone size: -
J gene: TRBJ1-2
D gene: TRBD1
V gene: TRBV11-2
CDR3 DNA: TGTGCCAGCAGCTTTGGCGGGACAGCAGGGGACTACACCTTC
CDR3 protein: CASSFGGTAGDYTF

clone size: -
J gene: TRBJ2-5
D gene: -
V gene: TRBV27
CDR3 DNA: TGTGCCAGCAGTTCCGCGGGACTCCCGAGAGAGACCCAGTACTTC
CDR3 protein: CASSSAGLPRETQYF

clone size: -
J gene: TRBJ1-4
D gene: -
V gene: TRBV27
CDR3 DNA: TGTGCCAGCAGCGCGACAGTAGGTGAAAAACTGTTTTTT
CDR3 protein: CASSATVGEKLFF

clone size: -
J gene: TRBJ2-7
D gene: -
V gene: TRBV6-5
CDR3 DNA: TGTGCCAGCAGTTTAGCAGGGCACTCCTACGAGCAGTACTTC
CDR3 protein: CASSLAGHSYEQYF

clone size: -
J gene: TRBJ2-1
D gene: TRBD2
V gene: TRBV6-6
CDR3 DNA: TGTGCCAGTCAGCGGGGGGGTTACTTGGGTGAGCAGTTCTTC
CDR3 protein: CASQRGGYLGEQFF

clone size: -
J gene: TRBJ2-5
D gene: -
V gene: TRBV7-9
CDR3 DNA: TGTGCCAGCAGCTTAGGAGGGTATGAAGAGACCCAGTACTTC
CDR3 protein: CASSLGGYEETQYF

clone size: -
J gene: TRBJ2-5
D gene: TRBD2
V gene: TRBV5-4
CDR3 DNA: TGTGCCAGCAAAACTAGCGGGCGGGAAGAGACCCAGTACTTC
CDR3 protein: CASKTSGREETQYF

clone size: -
J gene: TRBJ2-5
D gene: TRBD1
V gene: TRBV19
CDR3 DNA: TGTGCCAGTACCACAACAGGGGCCTACCAAGAGACCCAGTACTTC
CDR3 protein: CASTTTGAYQETQYF

clone size: once
J gene: TRBJ1-2
D gene: -
V gene: TRBV28
CDR3 DNA: TGTGCCAGCAGTTTCTTACAGGGCGGTATATTTGGCTACACCTTC
CDR3 protein: CASSFLQGGIFGYTF

clone size: -
J gene: TRBJ2-7
D gene: TRBD1
V gene: TRBV5-4
CDR3 DNA: TGTGCCAGCAGCTCCGGACAGGGGTCCTACGAGCAGTACTTC
CDR3 protein: CASSSGQGSYEQYF

clone size: -
J gene: TRBJ2-2
D gene: -
V gene: TRBV30
CDR3 DNA: TGTGCCTGGCGAGCAGCGCCGAACACCGGGGAGCTGTTTTTT
CDR3 protein: CAWRAAPNTGELFF

clone size: once
J gene: TRBJ2-3
D gene: TRBD2
V gene: TRBV6-5
CDR3 DNA: TGTGCCAGCGGCCGGGGGGGCAATATAGATACGCAGTATTTT
CDR3 protein: CASGRGGNIDTQYF

clone size: -
J gene: TRBJ1-1
D gene: -
V gene: TRBV19
CDR3 DNA: TGTGCCAGTAGTATGCCGCCCCTACAGGGAAGGGGCACTGAAGCTTTCTTT
CDR3 protein: CASSMPPLQGRGTEAFF

clone size: few
J gene: TRBJ2-3
D gene: TRBD1
V gene: TRBV6-1
CDR3 DNA: TGTGCCAGCAGTGAAGGGACAGGGGGCCCAGATACGCAGTATTTT
CDR3 protein: CASSEGTGGPDTQYF

clone size: -
J gene: TRBJ1-4
D gene: -
V gene: TRBV14
CDR3 DNA: TGTGCCAGCAGCCAACAGGGTTGGGCAACTAATGAAAAACTGTTTTTT
CDR3 protein: CASSQQGWATNEKLFF